This T cell receptor (beta chain) is from a study of blood T cell repertoires in COVID-19. Study-wide context: Both acute and convalescent COVID-19 samples were obtained from the United States, Italy and Spain. PBMCs, B-cell-depleted T cells, or T cells provided the cDNA or gDNA that made up the material.

The trim removed 6 bases at V and 2 bases at J, leaving 6 bases unmatched. Germline CDR1 is ENHRY and CDR2 is SYGVKD. The length of the CDR3 is 14 residues. Study processing details: Counts of nucleated cells, estimated from reference gene primer amplification, were obtained. TCRdb's copy holds only in-frame clones and misses some; the assay was immunoSEQ multiplex PCR. V and J calls plus clone size are reproduced from that table; the DNA served to infer D and trimming. Among roughly 460,000 clones listed, around nine tenths were seen once. Seattle's cohort entered during active infection and was followed longitudinally.

This clonotype was sampled from a man aged 18 to 35 with COVID-19, enrolled during active disease. The rearrangement joins TRBV10-3 to TRBJ1-1; 7 nucleotides match TRBD1. The specimen sequenced was peripheral blood. DNA of the CDR3: TGTGCCATCAGGAACAGGGGCCCTAACACTGAAGCTTTCTTT. Translation gives CAIRNRGPNTEAFF.